The present TCR beta chain was sequenced within a study of cytomegalovirus exposure and HLA in healthy donors (dated by TCRdb to between 2016 and 2019). Some background on the complete study: The 650 to 750 repertoires of the first cohort and the 95 to 150 validation repertoires were produced on the same platform, according to a later analysis. Along with the 666-subject first cohort, a separate validation cohort of over 90 different subjects was used. The study aimed to test whether signatures of past pathogen exposure could be identified by cataloging public T cell receptors. To predict cytomegalovirus infection status, the study brought together high-throughput TCR immunosequencing, statistical association of individual TCRs with disease status, and machine learning. Results the study describes overall, beyond this receptor: According to the authors, the approach could potentially be generalized to other disease states and immunological phenotypes. In vitro tests confirmed that a few of the cytomegalovirus-associated TCR beta chains recognize cytomegalovirus antigens. A later analysis had no HLA typing for the validation cohort, so co-occurrence there was scored across all 130 or so repertoires. The classifier was reported to diagnose cytomegalovirus status with high specificity and sensitivity in both the original and validation cohorts. A total of fewer than 200 TCR beta chains were listed by the study as associated with cytomegalovirus. While some public TCRs were present in many individuals, most TCR sequences turned up only very rarely across donors. Subsequent analysis determined that TCRs grouped into clusters in the first cohort also showed a tendency toward co-occurrence across the 120 validation repertoires, and about 93% of cluster scores exceeded 0.

From its cysteine to its phenylalanine, the CDR3 spans 14 amino acids. The kept DNA is CDR3 alone, 42 bases in frame from the first base. The germline V gene gives CDR1 as MNHNS and CDR2 as SASEGT. V was cut back by 6 bases and J by 3 bases, leaving a gap of 12 bases between them. Libraries were made using the immunoSEQ multiplex PCR assay. In the paper's pipeline: To diagnose cytomegalovirus status from the catalog of TCR beta chain sequences, a statistical classification framework was built. TCRdb's version of the immuneACCESS table is confined to in-frame rearrangements and falls short of the full clone set. An unresolved V gene accounts for under half of the shortfall where checked; the remainder is of unknown origin. Clone size and the V and J calls come from that table; the DNA yielded D and trimming. The sample table holds 100,000 to 150,000 clones, of which 89% were seen once. Together, the top ten hold 1% to 1.5% of the sample.

Donors formed part of the validation cohort, which comprised 120 subjects and was distinct from the first cohort of 666 subjects. This clone has a single count. There is no known antigen for this receptor. No base-level quality is on record; no much larger clone is a single base apart. The sequenced sample consisted of PBMCs. The sequence links TRBV6-1 to TRBJ1-3; the D gene assignment is ambiguous. The sequence was collected from a woman aged 18-29 years in good health and CMV-seronegative. The encoded CDR3 is CASSEPRGGNTIYF. Read as DNA, the sequence is TGTGCCAGCAGCGAGCCCCGGGGTGGAAACACCATATATTTT.